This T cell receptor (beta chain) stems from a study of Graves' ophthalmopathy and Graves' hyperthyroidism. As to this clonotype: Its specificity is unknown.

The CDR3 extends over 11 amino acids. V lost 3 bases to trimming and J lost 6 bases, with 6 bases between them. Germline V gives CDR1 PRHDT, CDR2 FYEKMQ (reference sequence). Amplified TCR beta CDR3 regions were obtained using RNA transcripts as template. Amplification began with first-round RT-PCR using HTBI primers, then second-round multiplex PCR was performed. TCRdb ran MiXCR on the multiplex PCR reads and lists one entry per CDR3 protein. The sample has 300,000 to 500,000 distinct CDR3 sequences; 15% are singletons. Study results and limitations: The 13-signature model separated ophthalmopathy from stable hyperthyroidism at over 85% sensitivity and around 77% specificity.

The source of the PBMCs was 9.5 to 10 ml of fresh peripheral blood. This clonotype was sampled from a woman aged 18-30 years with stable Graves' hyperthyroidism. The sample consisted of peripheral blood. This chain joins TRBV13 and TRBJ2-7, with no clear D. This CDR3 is CASSLTTEQYF. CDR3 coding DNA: TGTGCCAGCAGCTTGACAACCGAGCAGTACTTC.